The rows below give T cell receptor beta chains drawn from one sample of a study of somatic mutations in cytotoxic T cells in rheumatoid arthritis. Clones were read by immunoSEQ multiplex PCR, and TCRdb kept only the in-frame ones, dropping some. The profile shows approximately 9,500 clones, about 85% of them singletons. Sequenced: CD8+ T cells sorted from blood. These receptors originate from an adult with rheumatoid arthritis. Each CDR3 is given with its conserved first and last residue. D genes are given only for firm matches. Clone size is shown for a subset of rows, as once, few, many or a class of expanded clone.

clone size: few
J gene: TRBJ2-7
D gene: -
V gene: TRBV7-9
CDR3 protein: CASSLTYEQYF
CDR3 DNA: TGTGCCAGCAGCCTGACCTACGAGCAGTACTTC

clone size: -
J gene: TRBJ2-3
D gene: -
V gene: TRBV11-2
CDR3 protein: CASSLWVKDTQYF
CDR3 DNA: TGTGCCAGCAGCTTATGGGTGAAAGATACGCAGTATTTT

clone size: -
J gene: TRBJ2-7
D gene: -
V gene: TRBV7-8
CDR3 protein: CASSPDLYEQYF
CDR3 DNA: TGTGCCAGCAGCCCGGACTTGTACGAGCAGTACTTC

clone size: few
J gene: TRBJ1-1
D gene: TRBD1
V gene: TRBV14
CDR3 protein: CASSRQGVTEAFF
CDR3 DNA: TGTGCCAGCAGCCGACAGGGGGTAACTGAAGCTTTCTTT

clone size: -
J gene: TRBJ1-6
D gene: -
V gene: TRBV6-5
CDR3 protein: CASSYDRFLNSPLHF
CDR3 DNA: TGTGCCAGCAGTTACGACCGGTTTCTGAATTCACCCCTCCACTTT

clone size: -
J gene: TRBJ2-7
D gene: -
V gene: TRBV18
CDR3 protein: CASSPDPTYEQYF
CDR3 DNA: TGTGCCAGCTCACCAGACCCAACCTACGAGCAGTACTTC

clone size: -
J gene: TRBJ2-3
D gene: TRBD1
V gene: TRBV27
CDR3 protein: CASSLGVDRGPTDTQYF
CDR3 DNA: TGTGCCAGCAGTTTAGGCGTTGACAGGGGGCCCACAGATACGCAGTATTTT

clone size: -
J gene: TRBJ2-1
D gene: TRBD2
V gene: TRBV4-1
CDR3 protein: CASSQVGAGGYNEQFF
CDR3 DNA: TGCGCCAGCAGCCAAGTAGGGGCGGGGGGATACAATGAGCAGTTCTTC

clone size: -
J gene: TRBJ1-1
D gene: TRBD1
V gene: TRBV25-1
CDR3 protein: CASKNGRGQWNTEAFF
CDR3 DNA: TGTGCCAGCAAAAATGGGAGGGGGCAATGGAACACTGAAGCTTTCTTT

clone size: -
J gene: TRBJ2-6
D gene: -
V gene: TRBV4-1
CDR3 protein: CASSQDSEKGLSGANVLTF
CDR3 DNA: TGCGCCAGCAGCCAAGATTCGGAGAAAGGGCTCTCTGGGGCCAACGTCCTGACTTTC

clone size: -
J gene: TRBJ1-1
D gene: TRBD1
V gene: TRBV7-9
CDR3 protein: CASRATGARRNTEAFF
CDR3 DNA: TGTGCCAGCAGGGCGACAGGGGCGAGGAGGAACACTGAAGCTTTCTTT

clone size: -
J gene: TRBJ2-7
D gene: -
V gene: TRBV7-2
CDR3 protein: CASSLSGRNYEQYF
CDR3 DNA: TGTGCCAGCAGCTTATCGGGACGGAACTACGAGCAGTACTTC

clone size: -
J gene: TRBJ1-6
D gene: -
V gene: TRBV19
CDR3 protein: CASSPSGPEDYNSPLHF
CDR3 DNA: TGTGCCAGTAGTCCTTCGGGGCCGGAGGACTATAATTCACCCCTCCACTTT

clone size: -
J gene: TRBJ1-1
D gene: -
V gene: TRBV7-8
CDR3 protein: CASSSRNTEAFF
CDR3 DNA: TGTGCCAGCAGCTCCAGGAACACTGAAGCTTTCTTT

clone size: few
J gene: TRBJ2-7
D gene: TRBD1
V gene: TRBV5-6
CDR3 protein: CASSRTGRTYEQYF
CDR3 DNA: TGTGCCAGCAGTCGGACAGGCAGAACCTACGAGCAGTACTTC

clone size: few
J gene: TRBJ2-7
D gene: -
V gene: TRBV27
CDR3 protein: CASRLRGEQYF
CDR3 DNA: TGTGCCAGCAGACTAAGGGGCGAGCAGTACTTC

clone size: -
J gene: TRBJ1-4
D gene: -
V gene: TRBV6-1
CDR3 protein: CAPFPKQAEKLFF
CDR3 DNA: TGTGCCCCATTCCCCAAACAGGCTGAAAAACTGTTTTTT

clone size: -
J gene: TRBJ2-5
D gene: TRBD1
V gene: TRBV14
CDR3 protein: CASSQVSGGFLETQYF
CDR3 DNA: TGTGCCAGCAGCCAAGTGTCAGGGGGTTTCCTGGAGACCCAGTACTTC

clone size: few
J gene: TRBJ1-1
D gene: -
V gene: TRBV6-5
CDR3 protein: CASSRQGLEAFF
CDR3 DNA: TGTGCCAGCAGTAGACAAGGCCTTGAAGCTTTCTTT

clone size: -
J gene: TRBJ2-1
D gene: TRBD2
V gene: TRBV5-4
CDR3 protein: CASSPGTSGYNEQFF
CDR3 DNA: TGTGCCAGCAGCCCCGGGACTAGCGGCTACAATGAGCAGTTCTTC

clone size: -
J gene: TRBJ2-2
D gene: TRBD1
V gene: TRBV7-9
CDR3 protein: CASRQDRDPGELFF
CDR3 DNA: TGTGCCAGCAGACAAGACAGGGACCCCGGGGAGCTGTTTTTT

clone size: -
J gene: TRBJ2-2
D gene: TRBD1
V gene: TRBV7-9
CDR3 protein: CATALPHRGHTGELFF
CDR3 DNA: TGTGCCACCGCTCTCCCCCACAGGGGGCACACCGGGGAGCTGTTTTTT

clone size: -
J gene: TRBJ1-2
D gene: TRBD1
V gene: TRBV11-2
CDR3 protein: CASSHDRAKGYTF
CDR3 DNA: TGTGCCAGCAGCCATGACAGGGCAAAAGGCTACACCTTC

clone size: -
J gene: TRBJ2-2
D gene: -
V gene: TRBV19
CDR3 protein: CATLGEGGSGLYHTGELFF
CDR3 DNA: TGTGCCACCCTGGGGGAGGGGGGCTCAGGACTCTATCACACCGGGGAGCTGTTTTTT

clone size: -
J gene: TRBJ1-2
D gene: -
V gene: TRBV29-1
CDR3 protein: CSVEEGFGGYTF
CDR3 DNA: TGCAGCGTTGAAGAAGGGTTTGGAGGCTACACCTTC

clone size: -
J gene: TRBJ2-5
D gene: -
V gene: TRBV29-1
CDR3 protein: CSVDDVLGQETQYF
CDR3 DNA: TGCAGCGTTGACGACGTATTAGGCCAAGAGACCCAGTACTTC

clone size: -
J gene: TRBJ1-5
D gene: -
V gene: TRBV19
CDR3 protein: CASSIWYTGSNQPQHF
CDR3 DNA: TGTGCCAGTAGTATTTGGTATACAGGTAGCAATCAGCCCCAGCATTTT

clone size: few
J gene: TRBJ2-1
D gene: -
V gene: TRBV21-1
CDR3 protein: CASSKSRDREVDGQFF
CDR3 DNA: TGTGCCAGCAGCAAATCCCGGGACAGGGAGGTAGACGGGCAGTTCTTC

clone size: -
J gene: TRBJ1-1
D gene: -
V gene: TRBV29-1
CDR3 protein: CSVEGTTTDTDMNTEAFF
CDR3 DNA: TGCAGCGTTGAAGGGACAACCACCGATACAGACATGAACACTGAAGCTTTCTTT

clone size: -
J gene: TRBJ2-7
D gene: TRBD1
V gene: TRBV28
CDR3 protein: CASSSTGVGLSYEQYF
CDR3 DNA: TGTGCCAGCAGTTCGACAGGGGTTGGGCTCTCCTACGAGCAGTACTTC

clone size: -
J gene: TRBJ2-1
D gene: -
V gene: TRBV5-1
CDR3 protein: CASSLEWDEQFF
CDR3 DNA: TGCGCCAGCAGCTTGGAGTGGGATGAGCAGTTCTTC

clone size: -
J gene: TRBJ2-7
D gene: -
V gene: TRBV12-5
CDR3 protein: CASGLEGGQLYEQYF
CDR3 DNA: TGTGCTAGTGGTTTAGAGGGGGGACAGCTCTACGAGCAGTACTTC

clone size: -
J gene: TRBJ1-2
D gene: -
V gene: TRBV4-1
CDR3 protein: CASSQEVGGGYTF
CDR3 DNA: TGCGCCAGCAGCCAAGAAGTAGGTGGCGGCTACACCTTC

clone size: -
J gene: TRBJ2-5
D gene: TRBD2
V gene: TRBV7-9
CDR3 protein: CASSQGTKIQETQYF
CDR3 DNA: TGTGCCAGCAGCCAAGGGACTAAAATACAAGAGACCCAGTACTTC

clone size: -
J gene: TRBJ2-5
D gene: TRBD1
V gene: TRBV4-1
CDR3 protein: CASSQAEGTGETQYF
CDR3 DNA: TGCGCCAGCAGCCAAGCTGAGGGGACAGGGGAGACCCAGTACTTC

clone size: -
J gene: TRBJ2-1
D gene: TRBD2
V gene: TRBV6-5
CDR3 protein: CATRGDLSGNEQFF
CDR3 DNA: TGTGCCACCCGGGGGGACCTATCGGGCAATGAGCAGTTCTTC

clone size: -
J gene: TRBJ1-1
D gene: -
V gene: TRBV6-6
CDR3 protein: CASRPTGNTEAFF
CDR3 DNA: TGTGCCAGCAGGCCGACAGGGAACACTGAAGCTTTCTTT

clone size: -
J gene: TRBJ2-1
D gene: TRBD2
V gene: TRBV6-1
CDR3 protein: CASKTGTSFEQFF
CDR3 DNA: TGTGCCAGCAAGACCGGGACTAGCTTTGAGCAGTTCTTC

clone size: -
J gene: TRBJ2-3
D gene: TRBD2
V gene: TRBV18
CDR3 protein: CASSPNSGPSTDTQYF
CDR3 DNA: TGTGCCAGCTCACCCAATAGCGGGCCTAGCACAGATACGCAGTATTTT

clone size: -
J gene: TRBJ2-7
D gene: -
V gene: TRBV6-5
CDR3 protein: CASSSQGGGSYKQYF
CDR3 DNA: TGTGCCAGCAGTTCACAGGGAGGGGGCTCCTACAAGCAGTACTTC

clone size: -
J gene: TRBJ2-7
D gene: -
V gene: TRBV7-8
CDR3 protein: CASSPRGEQYF
CDR3 DNA: TGTGCCAGCAGCCCGCGGGGCGAGCAGTACTTC

clone size: -
J gene: TRBJ2-7
D gene: TRBD1
V gene: TRBV9
CDR3 protein: CASSLAGTGARAYEQYF
CDR3 DNA: TGTGCCAGCAGCTTAGCCGGGACAGGGGCCCGGGCCTACGAGCAGTACTTC

clone size: -
J gene: TRBJ2-2
D gene: -
V gene: TRBV13
CDR3 protein: CASSPGRGSGELFF
CDR3 DNA: TGCGCCAGCAGCCCCGGTCGAGGGTCCGGGGAGCTGTTTTTT

clone size: -
J gene: TRBJ1-5
D gene: -
V gene: TRBV9
CDR3 protein: CASSPGTNSNQPQHF
CDR3 DNA: TGTGCCAGCAGCCCGGGGACAAATAGCAATCAGCCCCAGCATTTT

clone size: -
J gene: TRBJ2-7
D gene: TRBD1
V gene: TRBV4-1
CDR3 protein: CASSPRTGEGPKQYF
CDR3 DNA: TGCGCCAGCAGCCCCCGGACAGGGGAGGGTCCTAAGCAGTACTTC

clone size: -
J gene: TRBJ2-2
D gene: -
V gene: TRBV5-1
CDR3 protein: CASSLGGAGELFF
CDR3 DNA: TGCGCCAGCAGCTTGGGAGGGGCCGGGGAGCTGTTTTTT

clone size: -
J gene: TRBJ2-7
D gene: TRBD1
V gene: TRBV7-9
CDR3 protein: CASSLRQGNYEQYF
CDR3 DNA: TGTGCCAGCAGCTTGAGACAGGGAAACTACGAGCAGTACTTC

clone size: -
J gene: TRBJ2-2
D gene: -
V gene: TRBV11-2
CDR3 protein: CASSLGRITVSGELFF
CDR3 DNA: TGTGCCAGCAGCTTAGGGCGGATTACGGTTAGCGGGGAGCTGTTTTTT

clone size: -
J gene: TRBJ2-1
D gene: -
V gene: TRBV2
CDR3 protein: CASWGRGAEQFF
CDR3 DNA: TGTGCCAGCTGGGGTAGGGGAGCCGAACAGTTCTTC